A selection of T cell receptor beta chains follows, all from one sample in a study of cytomegalovirus exposure and HLA in healthy donors. The table came from immunoSEQ multiplex PCR; TCRdb's copy has only in-frame clones and leaves some out. Of some 200,000 clones in the sample, 70% were seen once. The specimen sequenced was PBMCs. Receptors originate from a man aged 40-49 years in good health and CMV-seropositive. CDR3s include the opening cysteine and the closing phenylalanine or tryptophan. The D gene is left open where the match is weak. Some rows mark clone size as missing; the rest say once, few, many or name a class of expanded clone.

J gene: TRBJ2-7; V gene: TRBV5-1; clone size: .; D gene: .; CDR3 protein: CASKLEGSPPYEQYF; CDR3 DNA: TGCGCCAGCAAGTTGGAGGGCTCTCCCCCCTACGAGCAGTACTTC
J gene: TRBJ1-4; V gene: TRBV4-2; clone size: few; D gene: .; CDR3 protein: CASSQDRGRANEKLFF; CDR3 DNA: TGTGCCAGCAGCCAAGATCGGGGGAGGGCTAATGAAAAACTGTTTTTT
J gene: TRBJ1-4; V gene: TRBV15; clone size: .; D gene: .; CDR3 protein: CATSRQGTEKLFF; CDR3 DNA: TGTGCCACCAGCAGACAGGGGACAGAAAAACTGTTTTTT
J gene: TRBJ1-6; V gene: TRBV6-5; clone size: .; D gene: .; CDR3 protein: CASHWGGSPLHF; CDR3 DNA: TGTGCCAGCCATTGGGGAGGCTCACCCCTCCACTTT
J gene: TRBJ2-7; V gene: TRBV29-1; clone size: .; D gene: TRBD1; CDR3 protein: CSAEDGQGGYEQYF; CDR3 DNA: TGCAGCGCTGAAGACGGACAGGGGGGGTACGAGCAGTACTTC
J gene: TRBJ2-2; V gene: TRBV5-4; clone size: few; D gene: .; CDR3 protein: CASSIGQPANTGELFF; CDR3 DNA: TGTGCCAGCAGCATCGGACAGCCTGCGAACACCGGGGAGCTGTTTTTT
J gene: TRBJ1-2; V gene: TRBV6-1; clone size: .; D gene: TRBD1; CDR3 protein: CASRLTGGNGYTF; CDR3 DNA: TGTGCCAGCAGATTAACAGGGGGGAATGGCTACACCTTC
J gene: TRBJ2-2; V gene: TRBV19; clone size: .; D gene: TRBD1; CDR3 protein: CASSAYRGNTGELFF; CDR3 DNA: TGTGCCAGTAGTGCCTACAGGGGTAACACCGGGGAGCTGTTTTTT
J gene: TRBJ1-1; V gene: TRBV2; clone size: .; D gene: .; CDR3 protein: CASSETGLGVSEAFF; CDR3 DNA: TGTGCCAGCAGTGAGACGGGTTTAGGGGTTTCTGAAGCTTTCTTT
J gene: TRBJ2-5; V gene: TRBV14; clone size: .; D gene: TRBD2; CDR3 protein: CASSFRIAGDSQETQYF; CDR3 DNA: TGTGCCAGCAGCTTTCGGATAGCGGGGGACTCCCAAGAGACCCAGTACTTC
J gene: TRBJ2-7; V gene: TRBV2; clone size: .; D gene: .; CDR3 protein: CASSVEGGYEQYF; CDR3 DNA: TGTGCCAGCAGTGTCGAGGGGGGGTACGAGCAGTACTTC
J gene: TRBJ2-7; V gene: TRBV29-1; clone size: .; D gene: TRBD2; CDR3 protein: CSVIRTSGSYEQYF; CDR3 DNA: TGCAGCGTAATTAGGACTAGCGGTTCCTACGAGCAGTACTTC
J gene: TRBJ2-7; V gene: TRBV7-9; clone size: few; D gene: .; CDR3 protein: CASSLDSSYEQYF; CDR3 DNA: TGTGCCAGCAGCTTAGACAGTTCCTACGAGCAGTACTTC
J gene: TRBJ1-1; V gene: TRBV28; clone size: few; D gene: .; CDR3 protein: CASSFHIGGTANTEAFF; CDR3 DNA: TGTGCCAGCAGTTTTCATATCGGGGGAACGGCGAACACTGAAGCTTTCTTT
J gene: TRBJ2-1; V gene: TRBV7-9; clone size: .; D gene: .; CDR3 protein: CASSPSFPYNEQFF; CDR3 DNA: TGTGCCAGCAGCCCGAGTTTCCCCTACAATGAGCAGTTCTTC
J gene: TRBJ1-1; V gene: TRBV7-8; clone size: .; D gene: .; CDR3 protein: CASSLEGVRAFF; CDR3 DNA: TGTGCCAGCAGCTTAGAAGGGGTACGGGCTTTCTTT
J gene: TRBJ2-1; V gene: TRBV7-9; clone size: .; D gene: .; CDR3 protein: CASSLAAGGEQFF; CDR3 DNA: TGTGCCAGCAGCTTAGCGGCAGGCGGGGAGCAGTTCTTC
J gene: TRBJ1-6; V gene: TRBV5-5; clone size: few; D gene: TRBD1; CDR3 protein: CASSLEGAKNSPLHF; CDR3 DNA: TGTGCCAGCAGCTTAGAGGGGGCAAAGAATTCACCCCTCCACTTT
J gene: TRBJ2-1; V gene: TRBV20-1; clone size: .; D gene: .; CDR3 protein: CSVKGVWEQFF; CDR3 DNA: TGCAGTGTTAAGGGGGTTTGGGAGCAGTTCTTC
J gene: TRBJ2-7; V gene: TRBV14; clone size: .; D gene: TRBD2; CDR3 protein: CASRLTRGGTAEQYF; CDR3 DNA: TGTGCCAGCCGCCTCACTAGGGGAGGGACCGCCGAGCAGTACTTC
J gene: TRBJ2-3; V gene: TRBV13; clone size: .; D gene: TRBD2; CDR3 protein: CASSPSGVSDTQYF; CDR3 DNA: TGTGCCAGCAGCCCTAGCGGGGTTTCGGATACGCAGTATTTT
J gene: TRBJ2-3; V gene: TRBV4-2; clone size: few; D gene: TRBD2; CDR3 protein: CASSQEPPAGGLTDTQYF; CDR3 DNA: TGTGCCAGCAGCCAAGAACCCCCCGCGGGGGGGCTCACAGATACGCAGTATTTT
J gene: TRBJ1-4; V gene: TRBV21-1; clone size: .; D gene: .; CDR3 protein: CASSKGGQGATNEKLFF; CDR3 DNA: TGTGCCAGCAGCAAAGGAGGACAGGGGGCGACTAATGAAAAACTGTTTTTT
J gene: TRBJ2-1; V gene: TRBV7-9; clone size: .; D gene: .; CDR3 protein: CASSLTPGEQFF; CDR3 DNA: TGTGCCAGCAGCCTGACCCCCGGGGAGCAGTTCTTC
J gene: TRBJ2-3; V gene: TRBV11-3; clone size: .; D gene: .; CDR3 protein: CASSWTGTDTQYF; CDR3 DNA: TGTGCCAGCAGTTGGACAGGCACAGATACGCAGTATTTT
J gene: TRBJ2-7; V gene: TRBV6-6; clone size: .; D gene: .; CDR3 protein: CASSYESGPHEQYF; CDR3 DNA: TGTGCCAGCAGTTACGAGTCGGGTCCCCACGAGCAGTACTTC
J gene: TRBJ1-3; V gene: TRBV6-1; clone size: .; D gene: .; CDR3 protein: CASSEAGAAGGNTIYF; CDR3 DNA: TGTGCCAGCAGTGAAGCTGGGGCGGCCGGAGGAAACACCATATATTTT
J gene: TRBJ2-7; V gene: TRBV6-5; clone size: few; D gene: .; CDR3 protein: CASRARLGREQYF; CDR3 DNA: TGTGCCAGTCGCGCCCGCCTAGGGAGGGAGCAGTACTTC
J gene: TRBJ1-2; V gene: TRBV7-8; clone size: few; D gene: .; CDR3 protein: CASSLLFSGSGNYGYTF; CDR3 DNA: TGTGCCAGCAGCTTATTGTTCTCGGGGTCGGGTAACTATGGCTACACCTTC
J gene: TRBJ1-1; V gene: TRBV18; clone size: .; D gene: .; CDR3 protein: CASSQSTGKNTEAFF; CDR3 DNA: TGTGCCAGCTCACAATCGACAGGAAAGAACACTGAAGCTTTCTTT
J gene: TRBJ1-2; V gene: TRBV6-6; clone size: .; D gene: .; CDR3 protein: CASSYSGGGYGYTF; CDR3 DNA: TGTGCCAGCAGTTACTCTGGGGGGGGCTATGGCTACACCTTC
J gene: TRBJ1-2; V gene: TRBV19; clone size: .; D gene: .; CDR3 protein: CASRNTGLGGHGYTF; CDR3 DNA: TGTGCCAGTAGGAATACTGGGCTAGGGGGTCATGGCTACACCTTC
J gene: TRBJ2-2; V gene: TRBV9; clone size: .; D gene: TRBD1; CDR3 protein: CASNKGLWGQGSNTGELFF; CDR3 DNA: TGTGCCAGCAACAAGGGGTTGTGGGGACAGGGGTCGAACACCGGGGAGCTGTTTTTT
J gene: TRBJ2-3; V gene: TRBV7-3; clone size: .; D gene: .; CDR3 protein: CASQGLSTDTQYF; CDR3 DNA: TGTGCCAGTCAGGGGTTAAGCACAGATACGCAGTATTTT
J gene: TRBJ2-5; V gene: TRBV9; clone size: .; D gene: TRBD1; CDR3 protein: CASSVWTGAQETQYF; CDR3 DNA: TGTGCCAGCAGCGTGTGGACAGGGGCACAAGAGACCCAGTACTTC
J gene: TRBJ1-2; V gene: TRBV18; clone size: few; D gene: .; CDR3 protein: CASSLDSHYGYTF; CDR3 DNA: TGTGCCAGCTCCCTTGACAGCCACTATGGCTACACCTTC
J gene: TRBJ1-2; V gene: TRBV2; clone size: .; D gene: .; CDR3 protein: CASSDRSGGYTF; CDR3 DNA: TGTGCCAGCAGTGACAGGTCCGGAGGCTACACCTTC
J gene: TRBJ2-2; V gene: TRBV28; clone size: .; D gene: TRBD2; CDR3 protein: CASRQAGGQTGELFF; CDR3 DNA: TGTGCCAGCAGACAAGCGGGGGGGCAAACCGGGGAGCTGTTTTTT
J gene: TRBJ1-3; V gene: TRBV28; clone size: .; D gene: TRBD1; CDR3 protein: CASSPMDRAAGNTIYF; CDR3 DNA: TGTGCCAGCAGTCCGATGGACAGGGCGGCTGGAAACACCATATATTTT
J gene: TRBJ2-7; V gene: TRBV28; clone size: .; D gene: TRBD1; CDR3 protein: CASSLDRGRAEQYF; CDR3 DNA: TGTGCCAGCAGTTTGGACAGGGGGCGCGCCGAGCAGTACTTC
J gene: TRBJ1-1; V gene: TRBV7-8; clone size: .; D gene: TRBD1; CDR3 protein: CASSTTTGISEAFF; CDR3 DNA: TGTGCCAGCAGCACCACGACAGGGATCAGTGAAGCTTTCTTT
J gene: TRBJ2-3; V gene: TRBV5-4; clone size: .; D gene: TRBD2; CDR3 protein: CASSSSGDPSTDTQYF; CDR3 DNA: TGTGCCAGCAGCTCTAGCGGGGATCCTAGCACAGATACGCAGTATTTT